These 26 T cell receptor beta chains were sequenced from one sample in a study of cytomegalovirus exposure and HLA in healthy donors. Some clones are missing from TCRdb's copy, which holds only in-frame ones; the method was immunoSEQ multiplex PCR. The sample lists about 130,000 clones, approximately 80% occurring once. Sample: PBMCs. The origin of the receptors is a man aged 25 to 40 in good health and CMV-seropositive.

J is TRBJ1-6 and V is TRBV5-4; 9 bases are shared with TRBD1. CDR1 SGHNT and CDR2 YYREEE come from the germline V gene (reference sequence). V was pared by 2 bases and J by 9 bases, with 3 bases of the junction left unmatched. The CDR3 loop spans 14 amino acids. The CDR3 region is CASSFTGGFSPLHF. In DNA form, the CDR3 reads TGTGCCAGCAGCTTTACAGGGGGCTTTTCACCCCTCCACTTT.

CDR3 region: CASSRRTSGGAPGELFF. In nucleotides, the CDR3 is TGTGCCAGTAGTAGGCGGACTAGCGGGGGGGCTCCCGGGGAGCTGTTTTTT. The chain uses TRBV19 and TRBJ2-2; 15 bases are shared with TRBD2. This CDR3 is built from 17 residues. Per germline, CDR1 LNHDA and CDR2 SQIVND (reference sequence). V trimming: 4 bases; J trimming: 6 bases; junction bases outside the gene matches: 6.

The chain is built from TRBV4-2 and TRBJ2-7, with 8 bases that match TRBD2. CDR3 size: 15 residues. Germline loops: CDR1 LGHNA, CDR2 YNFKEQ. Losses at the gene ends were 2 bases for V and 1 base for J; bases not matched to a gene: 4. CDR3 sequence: CASSQTGGGSYEQYF. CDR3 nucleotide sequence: TGTGCCAGCAGCCAAACGGGCGGGGGGTCCTACGAGCAGTACTTC.

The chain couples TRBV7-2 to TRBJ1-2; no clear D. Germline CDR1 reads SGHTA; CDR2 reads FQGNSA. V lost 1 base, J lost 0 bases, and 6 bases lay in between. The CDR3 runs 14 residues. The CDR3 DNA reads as TGTGCCAGCAGCTTAGTTACGGCTAACTATGGCTACACCTTC. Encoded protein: CASSLVTANYGYTF. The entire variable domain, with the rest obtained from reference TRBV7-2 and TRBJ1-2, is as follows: GAGVSQSPSNKVTEKGKDVELRCDPISGHTALYWYRQSLGQGLEFLIYFQGNSAPDKSGLPSDRFSAERTGGSVSTLTIQRTQQEDSAVYLCASSLVTANYGYTFGSGTRLTVV.

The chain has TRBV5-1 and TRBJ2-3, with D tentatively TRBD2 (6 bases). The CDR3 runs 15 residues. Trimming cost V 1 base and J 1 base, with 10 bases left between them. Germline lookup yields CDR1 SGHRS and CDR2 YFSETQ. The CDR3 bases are TGCGCCAGCAGCTTGATAGGAGGGGGCACAGATACGCAGTATTTT. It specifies CASSLIGGGTDTQYF.

The CDR3, as DNA: TGTGCCAGCAGCCCCGAAGCGGGGGCGGACTCTGGAAACACCATATATTTT. It codes for CASSPEAGADSGNTIYF. The rearrangement links TRBV5-4 to TRBJ1-3; D might be TRBD1 (6 bases). Germline values: CDR1 SGHNT, CDR2 YYREEE (reference sequence). There are 17 residues in the CDR3. V lost 4 bases to trimming and J lost 0 bases, with 17 bases between them. Based on the CDR3 plus reference TRBV5-4 and TRBJ1-3, the full variable domain is ETGVTQSPTHLIKTRGQQVTLRCSSQSGHNTVSWYQQALGQGPQFIFQYYREEENGRGNFPPRFSGLQFPNYSSELNVNALELDDSALYLCASSPEAGADSGNTIYFGEGSWLTVV.

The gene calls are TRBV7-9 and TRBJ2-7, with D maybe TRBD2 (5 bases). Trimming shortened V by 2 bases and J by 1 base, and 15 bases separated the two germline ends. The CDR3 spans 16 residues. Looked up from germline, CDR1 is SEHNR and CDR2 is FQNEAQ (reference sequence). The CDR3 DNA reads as TGTGCCAGCAGCTTAAAGGAGGCAGCCCTTTCCTACGAGCAGTACTTC. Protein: CASSLKEAALSYEQYF.

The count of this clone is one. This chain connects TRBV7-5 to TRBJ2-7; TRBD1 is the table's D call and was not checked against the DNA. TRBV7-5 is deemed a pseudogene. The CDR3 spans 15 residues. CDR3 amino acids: CVRSSGQGAPYEQYF. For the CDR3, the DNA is TGTGTCAGAAGTTCCGGACAGGGAGCCCCCTACGAGCAGTACTTC.

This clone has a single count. In nucleotides, the CDR3 is TGTGCCAGCAGTGAAGAACTACTCGGTGGCTACACCTTC. Amino acid sequence: CASSEELLGGYTF. V and J are TRBV2 and TRBJ1-2; D unclear. The germline V and J ends were trimmed by 1 base and 7 bases, with 10 bases remaining between them. Germline values: CDR1 SNHLY, CDR2 FYNNEI. The CDR3 loop spans 13 amino acids.

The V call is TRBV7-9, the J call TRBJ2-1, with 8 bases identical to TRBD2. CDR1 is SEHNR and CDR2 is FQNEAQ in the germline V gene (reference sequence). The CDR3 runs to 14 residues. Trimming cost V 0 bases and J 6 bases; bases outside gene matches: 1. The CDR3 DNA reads TGTGCCAGCAGCTTAGCCGGGGGGGGCAATGAGCAGTTCTTC. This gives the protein CASSLAGGGNEQFF.

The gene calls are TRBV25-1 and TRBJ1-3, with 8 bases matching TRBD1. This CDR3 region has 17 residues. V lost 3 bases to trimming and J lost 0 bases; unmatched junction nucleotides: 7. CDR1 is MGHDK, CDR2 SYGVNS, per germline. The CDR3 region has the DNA TGTGCCAGCAGTGATCCCCACGGACAGGGCTCTGGAAACACCATATATTTT. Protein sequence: CASSDPHGQGSGNTIYF.

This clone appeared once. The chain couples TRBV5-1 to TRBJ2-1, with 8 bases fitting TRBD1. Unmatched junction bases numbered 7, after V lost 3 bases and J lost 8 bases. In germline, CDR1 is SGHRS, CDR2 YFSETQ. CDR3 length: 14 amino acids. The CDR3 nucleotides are TGCGCCAGCAGCTCCCAGGGACAGGATTATGAGCAGTTCTTC. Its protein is CASSSQGQDYEQFF.

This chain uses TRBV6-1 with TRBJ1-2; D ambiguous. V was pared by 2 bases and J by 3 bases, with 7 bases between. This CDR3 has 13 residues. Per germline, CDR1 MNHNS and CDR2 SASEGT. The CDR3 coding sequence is TGTGCCAGCAGTGAACACGGTTACTATGGCTACACCTTC. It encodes CASSEHGYYGYTF.

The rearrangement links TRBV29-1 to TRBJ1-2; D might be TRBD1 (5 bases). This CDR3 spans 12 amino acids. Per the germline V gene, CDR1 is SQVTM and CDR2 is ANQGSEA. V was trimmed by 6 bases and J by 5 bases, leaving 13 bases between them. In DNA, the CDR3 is TGCAGCGTCTTAACAGGTGCATATGGCTACACCTTC. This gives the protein CSVLTGAYGYTF.

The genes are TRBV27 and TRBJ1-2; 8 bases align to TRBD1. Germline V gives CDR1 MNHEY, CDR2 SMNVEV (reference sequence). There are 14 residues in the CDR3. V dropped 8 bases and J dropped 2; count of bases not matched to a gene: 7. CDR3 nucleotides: TGTGCCAGCCGCCGGGACAGGACCAACTATGGCTACACCTTC. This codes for CASRRDRTNYGYTF.

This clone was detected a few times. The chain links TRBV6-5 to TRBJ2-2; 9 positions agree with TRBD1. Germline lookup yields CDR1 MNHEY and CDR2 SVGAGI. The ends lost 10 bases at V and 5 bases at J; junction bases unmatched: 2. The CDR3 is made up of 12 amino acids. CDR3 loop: CATQGATGELFF. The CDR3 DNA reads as TGTGCCACACAGGGGGCAACCGGGGAGCTGTTTTTT.

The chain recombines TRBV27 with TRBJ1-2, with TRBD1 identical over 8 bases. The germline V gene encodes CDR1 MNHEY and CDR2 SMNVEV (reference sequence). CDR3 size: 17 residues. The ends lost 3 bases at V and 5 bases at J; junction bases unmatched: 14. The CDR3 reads CASSLSKPGQAFYGYTF. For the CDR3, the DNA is TGTGCCAGCAGTTTGAGCAAGCCGGGACAGGCTTTTTATGGCTACACCTTC.

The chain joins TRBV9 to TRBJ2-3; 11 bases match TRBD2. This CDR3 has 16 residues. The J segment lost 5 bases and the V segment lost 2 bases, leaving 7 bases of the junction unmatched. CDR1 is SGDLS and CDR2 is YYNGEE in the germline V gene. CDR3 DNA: TGTGCCAGCAGCGTGAGTAGCGGGAGGGTTGGAGATACGCAGTATTTT. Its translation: CASSVSSGRVGDTQYF.

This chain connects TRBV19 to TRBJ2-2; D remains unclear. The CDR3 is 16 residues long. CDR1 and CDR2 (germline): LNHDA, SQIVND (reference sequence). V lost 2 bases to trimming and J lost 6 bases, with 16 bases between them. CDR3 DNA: TGTGCCAGTAGTATATCCGGTCCAATTTTTCCCGGGGAGCTGTTTTTT. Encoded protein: CASSISGPIFPGELFF.

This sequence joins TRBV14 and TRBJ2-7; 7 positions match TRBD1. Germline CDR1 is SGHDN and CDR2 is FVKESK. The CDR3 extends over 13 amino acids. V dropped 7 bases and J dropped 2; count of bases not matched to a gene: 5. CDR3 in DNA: TGTGCCAGCAAGACAGGGTCGACCTACGAGCAGTACTTC. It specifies CASKTGSTYEQYF.

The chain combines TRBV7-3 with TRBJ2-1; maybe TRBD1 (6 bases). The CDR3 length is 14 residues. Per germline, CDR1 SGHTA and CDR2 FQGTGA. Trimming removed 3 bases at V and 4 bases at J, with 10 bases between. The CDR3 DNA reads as TGTGCCAGCAGCTTTCGAGGGGGATACAATGAGCAGTTCTTC. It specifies CASSFRGGYNEQFF. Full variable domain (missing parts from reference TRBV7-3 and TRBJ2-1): GAGVSQTPSNKVTEKGKYVELRCDPISGHTALYWYRQSLGQGPEFLIYFQGTGAADDSGLPNDRFFAVRPEGSVSTLKIQRTERGDSAVYLCASSFRGGYNEQFFGPGTRLTVL.

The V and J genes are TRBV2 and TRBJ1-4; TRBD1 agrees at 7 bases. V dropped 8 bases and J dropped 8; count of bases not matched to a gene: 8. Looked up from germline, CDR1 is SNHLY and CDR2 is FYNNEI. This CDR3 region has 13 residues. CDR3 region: CASHRQGVEKLFF. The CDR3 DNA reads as TGTGCCAGCCATCGACAGGGTGTGGAAAAACTGTTTTTT. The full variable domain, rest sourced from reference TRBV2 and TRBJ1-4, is EPEVTQTPSHQVTQMGQEVILRCVPISNHLYFYWYRQILGQKVEFLVSFYNNEISEKSEIFDDQFSVERPDGSNFTLKIRSTKLEDSAMYFCASHRQGVEKLFFGSGTQLSVL.

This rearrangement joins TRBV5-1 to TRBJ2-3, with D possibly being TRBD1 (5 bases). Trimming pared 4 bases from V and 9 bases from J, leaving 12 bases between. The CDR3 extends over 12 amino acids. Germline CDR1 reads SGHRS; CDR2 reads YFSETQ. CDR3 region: CASSPEKGTQYF. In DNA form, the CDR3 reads TGCGCCAGCAGCCCTGAAAAGGGGACGCAGTATTTT.

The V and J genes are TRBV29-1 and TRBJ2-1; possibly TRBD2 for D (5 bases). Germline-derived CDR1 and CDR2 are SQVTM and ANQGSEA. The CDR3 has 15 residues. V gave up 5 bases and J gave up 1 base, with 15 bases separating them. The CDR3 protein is CSVSDVDSSYNEQFF. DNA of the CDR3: TGCAGCGTTTCTGATGTGGACTCTTCCTACAATGAGCAGTTCTTC.

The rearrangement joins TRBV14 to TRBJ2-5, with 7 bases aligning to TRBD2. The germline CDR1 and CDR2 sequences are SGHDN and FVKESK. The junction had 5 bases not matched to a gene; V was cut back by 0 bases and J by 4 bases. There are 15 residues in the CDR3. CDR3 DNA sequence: TGTGCCAGCAGCCAAGATGGCACTAGCGTAGAGACCCAGTACTTC. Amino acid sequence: CASSQDGTSVETQYF.

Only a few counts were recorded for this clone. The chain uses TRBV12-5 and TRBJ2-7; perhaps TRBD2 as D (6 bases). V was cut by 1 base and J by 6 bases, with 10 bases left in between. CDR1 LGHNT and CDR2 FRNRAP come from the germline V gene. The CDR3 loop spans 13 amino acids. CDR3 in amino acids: CASGLEEGSEQYF. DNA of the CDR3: TGTGCTAGTGGTTTGGAGGAGGGGTCCGAGCAGTACTTC.